This T cell receptor (beta chain) was sequenced during a study of T cell repertoires and HLA-DP antigens. On the study more broadly: Alloantigens: one with one groove difference and one with approximately ten differences versus self.

The CDR3 is made up of 13 amino acids. Germline V gene lookup returns CDR1 MNHEY and CDR2 SMNVEV (reference sequence). The germline V and J ends were trimmed by 2 bases and 11 bases, with 15 bases remaining between them. Some clones are missing from TCRdb's copy, which holds only in-frame ones; the method was immunoSEQ multiplex PCR. The table records approximately 100,000 clones, about nine tenths of them present only once. CD4+ T cells were isolated untouched, roughly 98% pure. A remark on this clone: Its antigen is still unknown.

Sequenced: CD4+ T cells from PBMCs. This receptor was obtained from a man over 45 in good health and CMV-seronegative. J is TRBJ2-5 and V is TRBV27, with D uncertain. CDR3 residues: CASSLNQLGEQYF. The CDR3 DNA follows: TGTGCCAGCAGTTTAAATCAATTGGGCGAACAGTACTTC.